One sample yielded the 16 T cell receptor beta chains listed below, sequenced in a study of shared clonotypes between healthy human individuals. Using immunoSEQ multiplex PCR, the repertoire was profiled, and TCRdb retains in-frame clones only, with some absent. The table lists some 2,500,000 clones, 80% to 95% of them singletons, with about 0.39% in the top ten. Source material: naive CD4+ T cells from PBMCs. Described subset: CD45RA+ positively selected. These receptors all stem from a man between 18 and 29 years old in good health. Some clones in this sample may be carry-over from other donors' samples.

The rearrangement uses TRBV30 and TRBJ1-3; D remains ambiguous. V lost 1 base and J lost 5, with 12 bases in between. Germline V gene sequence: CDR1 GTSNPN, CDR2 SVGIG (reference sequence). The CDR3 is 14 amino acids. The chain's CDR3 is CAWSGGVGRNTIYF. Written as DNA, the CDR3 is TGTGCCTGGAGTGGAGGAGTTGGCAGAAACACCATATATTTT.

The chain has TRBV2 and TRBJ2-5, with D possibly matching TRBD1 (6 bases). CDR1 SNHLY and CDR2 FYNNEI come from the germline V gene. V lost 4 bases and J 5 bases, leaving 17 bases between the germline ends. The CDR3 consists of 15 residues. The CDR3 DNA follows: TGTGCCAGCAGTGTAGGGGGTCCAGGGGCTGAGACCCAGTACTTC. Its protein product is CASSVGGPGAETQYF.

The rearrangement joins TRBV7-3 to TRBJ1-1; D is unclear. Germline lookup yields CDR1 SGHTA and CDR2 FQGTGA. Trimming cost V 4 bases and J 5 bases, with 8 bases left between them. The CDR3 is made up of 12 amino acids. CDR3 in amino acids: CASSSPGTEAFF. CDR3 in DNA: TGTGCCAGCAGCTCACCTGGGACTGAAGCTTTCTTT.

The chain couples TRBV6-6 to TRBJ2-5; a weak D match, TRBD1 (7 bases). The end of the DNA is better explained by TRBJ2-7, so the J call may be wrong. Germline values: CDR1 MNHNY, CDR2 SVGAGI (reference sequence). CDR3 size: 14 residues. CDR3 protein: CASRGGQHRYEQYF. DNA of the CDR3: TGTGCCAGCAGGGGGGGACAGCACAGATACGAGCAGTACTTC.

This chain joins TRBV25-1 and TRBJ2-1; a possible D gene is TRBD1 (5 bases). The CDR3 covers 14 residues. The V gene's germline CDR1 is MGHDK and CDR2 SYGVNS. Trimming cost V 6 bases and J 2 bases, with 11 bases left between them. CDR3 nucleotide sequence: TGTGCCAGCAGCCAGGGAATCACCTACAATGAGCAGTTCTTC. Protein: CASSQGITYNEQFF. The whole variable domain, remainder taken from reference TRBV25-1 and TRBJ2-1, is EADIYQTPRYLVIGTGKKITLECSQTMGHDKMYWYQQDPGMELHLIHYSYGVNSTEKGDLSSESTVSRIRTEHFPLTLESARPSHTSQYLCASSQGITYNEQFFGPGTRLTVL.

For this clone: Within the sample, other DNA sequences also encode this same CDR3. This chain connects TRBV29-1 to TRBJ2-5, with 8 bases matching TRBD1. This CDR3 is 12 amino acids long. Trimming removed 4 bases from V and 4 bases from J; junction bases left unmatched: 2. Germline V gene lookup returns CDR1 SQVTM and CDR2 ANQGSEA. The chain's CDR3 is CSVVGTGETQYF. The CDR3 nucleotides read TGCAGCGTTGTCGGGACAGGAGAGACCCAGTACTTC.

This clone was detected only once. The J gene is TRBJ2-1, the V gene TRBV6-5, with TRBD2 identical over 8 bases. Germline CDR1 reads MNHEY; CDR2 reads SVGAGI. The CDR3 spans 15 residues. The V and J ends lost 0 bases and 7 bases, in that order; junction bases with no gene match: 5. The CDR3 is CASSYSSGIINEQFF. DNA of the CDR3: TGTGCCAGCAGTTACTCTAGCGGGATTATAAATGAGCAGTTCTTC.

The chain has TRBV28 and TRBJ2-1; the match to TRBD1 covers 9 bases. Germline CDR1 and CDR2: MDHEN and SYDVKM. CDR3 size: 15 residues. The V and J ends lost 6 bases and 9 bases, in that order; junction bases with no gene match: 12. Written as DNA, the CDR3 is TGTGCCAGCAGCAGGCCGGGACAGGGACAAGGTGAGCAGTTCTTC. This translates into CASSRPGQGQGEQFF.

The V gene is TRBV28, the J gene TRBJ2-3; no clear D. This CDR3 region has 14 residues. V was trimmed by 3 bases and J by 4 bases, leaving 11 bases between them. In germline, CDR1 is MDHEN, CDR2 SYDVKM. Here the CDR3 reads CASSFLDKSDTQYF. CDR3 nucleotide sequence: TGTGCCAGCAGTTTTCTAGACAAGTCAGATACGCAGTATTTT.

The gene calls are TRBV25-1 and TRBJ2-1; 7 bases are shared with TRBD1. The CDR3 covers 15 residues. CDR1 and CDR2 from the germline V gene are MGHDK and SYGVNS. V was pared by 1 base and J by 6 bases, with 6 bases of the junction left unmatched. The CDR3 here is CASSELGDRVNEQFF. In DNA form, the CDR3 reads TGTGCCAGCAGTGAATTAGGTGACAGGGTCAATGAGCAGTTCTTC.

This chain links TRBV29-1 with TRBJ2-7; 10 bases are a match to TRBD1. J gave up 3 bases and V 4 bases, and 3 bases lay outside the gene matches. CDR3 length equals 13 residues. Germline loops: CDR1 SQVTM, CDR2 ANQGSEA. In DNA, the CDR3 is TGCAGCGTTGCGACAGGGGGCCTCTACGAGCAGTACTTC. Its translation: CSVATGGLYEQYF.

The chain carries TRBV28 and TRBJ2-5, with 8 bases aligning to TRBD2. The CDR3 extends over 16 amino acids. Trimming removed 5 bases from V and 5 bases from J; junction bases left unmatched: 13. Looked up from germline, CDR1 is MDHEN and CDR2 is SYDVKM. This chain's CDR3 is CASSALPGRADETQYF. The CDR3 region has the DNA TGTGCCAGCAGTGCCCTCCCCGGGAGGGCCGACGAGACCCAGTACTTC.

The gene calls are TRBV29-1 and TRBJ2-1; a possible D gene is TRBD1 (5 bases). CDR3 length equals 13 residues. Trimming cost V 4 bases and J 3 bases, with 10 bases left between them. Germline V gene lookup returns CDR1 SQVTM and CDR2 ANQGSEA. The CDR3 nucleotides read TGCAGCGTTGGGGTCCAGGGCTACAATGAGCAGTTCTTC. This sequence encodes CSVGVQGYNEQFF.

The CDR3 loop reads CASSTWTSGRALDTDTQYF. The CDR3 DNA follows: TGTGCCAGCAGCACCTGGACTAGCGGGAGGGCCCTCGACACAGATACGCAGTATTTT. This chain uses TRBV7-9 with TRBJ2-3; the match to TRBD2 covers 15 bases. CDR3 size: 19 residues. Losses at the gene ends were 5 bases for V and 2 bases for J; bases not matched to a gene: 11. Germline assignment: CDR1 SEHNR and CDR2 FQNEAQ (reference sequence).

The rearrangement uses TRBV27 and TRBJ2-7, with TRBD1 matching over 7 bases. The CDR3 spans 15 residues. Germline trimming cut 3 bases from V and 3 bases from J; bases unmatched to any gene: 8. The germline V gene has CDR1 MNHEY and CDR2 SMNVEV (reference sequence). The DNA of the CDR3 is TGTGCCAGCAGTTTCTCCCGGGACAGACTCTACGAGCAGTACTTC. Protein sequence: CASSFSRDRLYEQYF.

To note about this clone: Other DNA sequences of this sample code for an identical CDR3. V and J are TRBV28 and TRBJ2-3; D remains ambiguous. The CDR3 contains 12 residues. V lost 3 bases, J lost 5 bases, and 6 bases lay in between. Germline loops: CDR1 MDHEN, CDR2 SYDVKM. The CDR3 DNA reads TGTGCCAGCAGTTTGGTCGGAGATACGCAGTATTTT. Translated, it gives CASSLVGDTQYF.